The 10 T cell receptor beta chains given below trace back to one sample, sequenced in a study of radiotherapy plus CTLA-4 blockade in lung cancer. Sequencing used immunoSEQ multiplex PCR; TCRdb keeps in-frame clones, though not all of them. The sample includes approximately 25,000 clones, about 75% of them seen just once. The input for sequencing was peripheral blood, taken from a patient treated with radiotherapy plus ipilimumab. The receptors stem from a human donor with non-small cell lung cancer that progressed on radiotherapy plus ipilimumab.

The genes are TRBV27 and TRBJ1-2; D gene uncertain. CDR3 length equals 14 residues. The V gene's germline CDR1 is MNHEY and CDR2 SMNVEV (reference sequence). Trimming removed 4 bases at V and 4 bases at J, with 13 bases between. The DNA for the CDR3 is TGTGCCAGCAGTTCCCTCCCATTACCCTATGGCTACACCTTC. This translates into CASSSLPLPYGYTF.

V usage is TRBV6-1 and J usage is TRBJ2-7; D remains unclear. This CDR3 spans 13 amino acids. V was clipped by 3 bases and J by 1 base, with 7 bases between them. Germline-derived CDR1 and CDR2 are MNHNS and SASEGT. The CDR3 bases are TGTGCCAGCAGTGATGGAGTTTCCTACGAGCAGTACTTC. Its protein is CASSDGVSYEQYF.

The chain employs TRBV18 and TRBJ1-5; D may be TRBD1 (5 bases). V lost 1 base and J lost 4, with 11 bases in between. Per germline, CDR1 KGHSH and CDR2 LQKENI. This CDR3 has 15 residues. The CDR3 loop is CASSPRGSWNQPQHF. DNA of the CDR3: TGTGCCAGCTCACCACGGGGCAGCTGGAATCAGCCCCAGCATTTT. The whole variable domain, filled in from reference TRBV18 and TRBJ1-5, reads NAGVMQNPRHLVRRRGQEARLRCSPMKGHSHVYWYRQLPEEGLKFMVYLQKENIIDESGMPKERFSAEFPKEGPSILRIQQVVRGDSAAYFCASSPRGSWNQPQHFGDGTRLSIL.

The chain links TRBV14 to TRBJ2-1; no clear D. CDR3 length: 14 residues. CDR1 and CDR2 from the germline V gene are SGHDN and FVKESK. Trimming removed 0 bases at V and 10 bases at J, with 13 bases between. The CDR3 bases are TGTGCCAGCAGCCAAGATTTCCGGTCCTCAGAGCAGTTCTTC. Encoded protein: CASSQDFRSSEQFF.

The CDR3 nucleotides are TGTGCCAGCTCACCTTCGCGGGGGCCAAGTGGCAATCAGCCCCAGCATTTT. This gives the protein CASSPSRGPSGNQPQHF. J is TRBJ1-5 and V is TRBV18, with D possibly being TRBD1 (6 bases). This CDR3 spans 17 amino acids. Trimming removed 3 bases from V and 2 bases from J, with 17 bases in between. Per germline, CDR1 KGHSH and CDR2 LQKENI.

This chain uses TRBV6-1 with TRBJ2-7; D could derive from TRBD1 or TRBD2 (5 bases each). Germline V gene sequence: CDR1 MNHNS, CDR2 SASEGT. The CDR3 runs to 18 residues. With 1 base removed from V and 0 bases from J, the gap between germline ends came to 19 bases. The CDR3 protein is CASSEDGLYRIYSYEQYF. DNA of the CDR3: TGTGCCAGCAGTGAAGATGGACTTTACAGGATCTACTCCTACGAGCAGTACTTC.

The chain recombines TRBV28 with TRBJ2-3; no firm D call. Per the germline V gene, CDR1 is MDHEN and CDR2 is SYDVKM. CDR3 length: 15 amino acids. Between the trimmed V and J ends, which lost 5 bases and 0 bases, there was a span of 12 bases. The DNA of the CDR3 is TGTGCCAGCAGTCCCCTTGGGTTAAGCACAGATACGCAGTATTTT. Protein product: CASSPLGLSTDTQYF.

This chain connects TRBV7-8 to TRBJ1-5; TRBD1 agrees at 7 bases. CDR1 SGHVS and CDR2 FQNEAQ come from the germline V gene. The CDR3 is 18 residues long. The J segment lost 4 bases and the V segment lost 2 bases, leaving 14 bases of the junction unmatched. The DNA for the CDR3 is TGTGCCAGCAGCTTATCCGACCGGGACAGTTTTTTTAATCAGCCCCAGCATTTT. This translates into CASSLSDRDSFFNQPQHF.

The V and J genes are TRBV2 and TRBJ1-2; D possibly corresponds to TRBD1 (5 bases). The CDR3 has 14 residues. Germline V gene sequence: CDR1 SNHLY, CDR2 FYNNEI. Trimming removed 6 bases at V and 3 bases at J, with 14 bases between. CDR3 loop: CASRPQGFDYGYTF. The DNA for the CDR3 is TGTGCCAGCAGACCTCAGGGATTTGACTATGGCTACACCTTC.

The chain recombines TRBV11-2 with TRBJ2-5, with 8 bases lining up with TRBD1. This CDR3 is built from 15 residues. Losses at the gene ends were 3 bases for V and 5 bases for J; bases not matched to a gene: 8. The germline CDR1 and CDR2 sequences are SGHAT and FQNNGV. CDR3 coding DNA: TGTGCCAGCAGCTTGGGACAGGTGCTGGATGAGACCCAGTACTTC. As protein: CASSLGQVLDETQYF.